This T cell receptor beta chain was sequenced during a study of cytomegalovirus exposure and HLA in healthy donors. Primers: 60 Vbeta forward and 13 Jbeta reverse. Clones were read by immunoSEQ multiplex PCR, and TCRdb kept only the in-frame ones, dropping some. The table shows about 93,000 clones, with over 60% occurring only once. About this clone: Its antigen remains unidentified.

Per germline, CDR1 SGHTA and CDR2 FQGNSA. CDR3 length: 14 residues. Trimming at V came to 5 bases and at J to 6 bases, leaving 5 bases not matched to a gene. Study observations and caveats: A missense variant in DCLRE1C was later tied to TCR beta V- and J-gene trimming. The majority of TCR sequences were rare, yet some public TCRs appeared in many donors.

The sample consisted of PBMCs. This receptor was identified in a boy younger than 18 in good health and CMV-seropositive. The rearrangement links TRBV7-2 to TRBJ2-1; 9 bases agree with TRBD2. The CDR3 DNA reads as TGTGCCAGCAGCACCGGGACTAGCTCCAATGAGCAGTTCTTC. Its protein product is CASSTGTSSNEQFF. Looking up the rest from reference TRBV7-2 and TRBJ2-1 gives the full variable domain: GAGVSQSPSNKVTEKGKDVELRCDPISGHTALYWYRQSLGQGLEFLIYFQGNSAPDKSGLPSDRFSAERTGGSVSTLTIQRTQQEDSAVYLCASSTGTSSNEQFFGPGTRLTVL.